These T cell receptor beta chains were read from a single sample in a study of blood T cell repertoires in COVID-19. Here immunoSEQ multiplex PCR was the method, and the copy in TCRdb shows in-frame clones only, minus some. Here the sample spans about 60,000 clones, approximately 88% being singletons. Source material: peripheral blood. The source of these receptors is a man aged 25 to 40 with COVID-19, enrolled during active disease. Each CDR3 is given with its conserved first and last residue. A D gene is named only where the DNA matches it firmly. Size is omitted from some rows. Given values are once, few, many or a class for expanded clones.

>NA|TRBJ2-7|TRBV6-5|NA
CASSYSGRYEQYF
TGTGCCAGCAGTTACTCTGGGCGCTACGAGCAGTACTTC
>once|TRBJ1-1|TRBV6-1|TRBD1
CASSEARDRFDTEAFF
TGTGCCAGCAGTGAAGCGAGGGACAGGTTCGACACTGAAGCTTTCTTT
>NA|TRBJ2-5|TRBV7-3|NA
CASFSGDGRETQYF
TGTGCCAGCTTCTCCGGGGATGGAAGAGAGACCCAGTACTTC
>NA|TRBJ2-1|TRBV5-4|TRBD2
CASSEPGLAGRKVEQFF
TGTGCCAGCAGTGAACCGGGACTAGCGGGAAGGAAAGTTGAGCAGTTCTTC
>NA|TRBJ1-2|TRBV6-4|NA
CASSEDYGTYGYTF
TGTGCCAGCAGTGAAGACTACGGAACCTATGGCTACACCTTC
>NA|TRBJ1-1|TRBV25-1|NA
CASSENRANTEAFF
TGTGCCAGCAGTGAAAACAGGGCTAACACTGAAGCTTTCTTT
>once|TRBJ1-3|TRBV6-5|NA
CASSYSTGSGNTIYF
TGTGCCAGCAGTTACTCTACCGGCTCTGGAAACACCATATATTTT
>few|TRBJ2-7|TRBV19|NA
CASSSPGAQPFYEQYF
TGTGCCAGTAGTTCCCCAGGGGCGCAGCCTTTTTACGAGCAGTACTTC
>NA|TRBJ2-3|TRBV21-1|NA
CASSPTQDRGLRPIPDTQYF
TGTGCCAGCAGCCCTACACAGGACAGGGGGCTGCGGCCGATACCAGATACGCAGTATTTT
>NA|TRBJ1-2|TRBV29-1|NA
CSVGGSNNYGYTF
TGCAGCGTTGGAGGATCTAACAACTATGGCTACACCTTC
>NA|TRBJ2-1|TRBV6-5|TRBD2
CASSYPASGKSEQFF
TGTGCCAGCAGTTACCCGGCTAGCGGGAAAAGTGAGCAGTTCTTC
>NA|TRBJ2-7|TRBV27|NA
CASSLFSGGYEQYF
TGTGCCAGCAGTTTATTTTCCGGAGGCTACGAGCAGTACTTC
>NA|TRBJ2-3|TRBV19|NA
CASSSNHLRTTSTDTQYF
TGTGCCAGTAGTTCAAACCACCTCCGCACGACTAGCACAGATACGCAGTATTTT
>NA|TRBJ2-3|TRBV4-1|TRBD2
CASSQQLAGGPTDTQYF
TGCGCCAGCAGCCAACAACTAGCGGGGGGTCCCACAGATACGCAGTATTTT
>NA|TRBJ2-1|TRBV5-1|NA
CASSLLGVGGDEQFF
TGCGCCAGCAGCTTGCTCGGAGTAGGAGGCGATGAGCAGTTCTTC
>NA|TRBJ1-5|TRBV7-2|TRBD1
CASSIDRGAGQPQHF
TGTGCCAGCAGCATAGACAGGGGAGCCGGTCAGCCCCAGCATTTT
>NA|TRBJ2-3|TRBV19|TRBD2
CASNGPGTSGRENTDTQYF
TGTGCCAGTAATGGCCCAGGGACTAGCGGGAGGGAAAACACAGATACGCAGTATTTT
>NA|TRBJ2-3|TRBV30|NA
CALRTTEGPDTQYF
TGTGCCCTCCGGACTACGGAGGGGCCAGATACGCAGTATTTT
>NA|TRBJ1-5|TRBV14|TRBD1
CASSQLRTGQHF
TGTGCCAGCAGCCAACTTCGGACAGGTCAGCATTTT
>once|TRBJ1-6|TRBV30|TRBD1
CAWSLGGEGDSPLHF
TGTGCCTGGAGTTTAGGGGGCGAAGGCGATTCACCCCTCCACTTT
>NA|TRBJ1-1|TRBV30|NA
CAWSSSGLVAFF
TGTGCCTGGAGTAGTTCCGGACTGGTAGCTTTCTTT